The rows below give T cell receptor beta chains drawn from one sample of a study of T cell responses to AZD1222 COVID-19 vaccine. Sequencing used immunoSEQ multiplex PCR; TCRdb keeps in-frame clones, though not all of them. The sample records about 130,000 clones, 90% to 95% being singletons. The sample was peripheral blood, taken on day 0 of AZD1222 vaccination. Receptor source: an adult in good health. Each CDR3 is given with its conserved first and last residue. The D gene is left open where the match is weak. Not every row has a clone size; where given, it reads once, few, many or a size class.

TRBJ2-7 . . TRBV28 TGTGCCAGTGGTAACAGGGCCCCCTACGAGCAGTACTTC CASGNRAPYEQYF
TRBJ2-3 . TRBD2 TRBV13 TGTGCCAGCAGCTTAGAGGGACTAGCGGGGGTCACAGATACGCAGTATTTT CASSLEGLAGVTDTQYF
TRBJ2-7 . TRBD2 TRBV6-5 TGTGCCAGCAGTTACCCCGGGGGGAGCGAGCAGTACTTC CASSYPGGSEQYF
TRBJ1-2 . . TRBV28 TGTGCCAGCGGAACTTACCCGGGCGGGTATGGCTACACCTTC CASGTYPGGYGYTF
TRBJ1-2 . . TRBV19 TGTGCCAGTAGTATCGGACCGCCTCGCTATGGCTACACCTTC CASSIGPPRYGYTF
TRBJ2-5 . . TRBV5-1 TGCGCCAGCAGCTCACCCCAAGAGACCCAGTACTTC CASSSPQETQYF
TRBJ1-4 . TRBD1 TRBV28 TGTGCCAGCAGTTCAAGGGCAGGGGGTAGTGAAAAACTGTTTTTT CASSSRAGGSEKLFF
TRBJ2-7 . TRBD2 TRBV27 TGTGCCAGCAGTTTAAAGGCTAGCGGATACGAGCAGTACTTC CASSLKASGYEQYF
TRBJ1-1 once TRBD1 TRBV6-5 TGTGCCAGCATTTTACAGGGGGGCAGCACTGAAGCTTTCTTT CASILQGGSTEAFF
TRBJ1-5 . TRBD1 TRBV19 TGTGCCAGTAGTATGAGGGGGCATCCACCGCGGCAGCCCCAGCATTTT CASSMRGHPPRQPQHF
TRBJ1-5 . TRBD1 TRBV2 TGTGCCAGCAGTGAGGGGACAGTGAATCAGCCCCAGCATTTT CASSEGTVNQPQHF
TRBJ1-1 . . TRBV29-1 TGCAGCGTTGATTGGGAAAGGGGCACTGAAGCTTTCTTT CSVDWERGTEAFF
TRBJ2-7 . TRBD2 TRBV28 TGTGCCAGCAGCCGAGCGGGAGGGCCCCTCGAGCAGTACTTC CASSRAGGPLEQYF
TRBJ1-5 . . TRBV7-2 TGTGCCAGCAGCGCCAGTGGGGATCAGCCCCAGCATTTT CASSASGDQPQHF
TRBJ1-2 . . TRBV19 TGTGCCAGTAGCACCACTGTCCTCCGGGGCTACACCTTC CASSTTVLRGYTF
TRBJ1-2 . . TRBV19 TGTGCCAGTGGGGCAGTTTATGGCTACACCTTC CASGAVYGYTF
TRBJ2-7 . TRBD2 TRBV5-1 TGCGCCAGCAGCCGACTAGGGACTAGCGAAAACTACGAGCAGTACTTC CASSRLGTSENYEQYF
TRBJ2-7 . . TRBV7-8 TGTGCCAGCAGCAAAGAGACATGGGGATCGACGGGCGAGCAGTACTTC CASSKETWGSTGEQYF
TRBJ1-1 . . TRBV5-1 TGCGCCAGCAGCTTGTCTGCAGGGTGGAGCGGGGACACTGAAGCTTTCTTT CASSLSAGWSGDTEAFF
TRBJ2-4 . . TRBV24-1 TGTGCCACCAGTGATAGTCGTGGAGCGAAAAACATTCAGTACTTC CATSDSRGAKNIQYF
TRBJ2-7 . . TRBV15 TGTGCCACCAGCAGAGGACAGGACTCCTACGAGCAGTACTTC CATSRGQDSYEQYF